What follows are 24 T cell receptor beta chains derived from one specimen sequenced in a study of blood T cell repertoires in COVID-19 (dated by TCRdb to the early 2020s). Library generation was performed with the immunoSEQ multiplex PCR assay. This is the immuneACCESS table as TCRdb keeps it, with only in-frame sequences that have V and J called. A part of the clones is gone; compared with another copy, unresolved V genes explain less than half, and the rest is unexplained. The table for this sample lists under 130,000 clones; 80% to 90% of them were counted only once. 3.5% of the sample is in the top ten clones. Sample: peripheral blood. These receptors all come from a human donor in a cohort sampled during active COVID-19.

The chain recombines TRBV15 with TRBJ2-1, with 9 bases fitting TRBD2. The V gene's germline CDR1 is LNHNV and CDR2 YYDKDF (reference sequence). CDR3 length: 19 amino acids. V lost 0 bases and J lost 0; bases outside the gene matches: 9. The chain's CDR3 is CATSRDRAGGPSSYNEQFF. CDR3 in DNA: TGTGCCACCAGCAGAGATAGAGCGGGAGGTCCTTCCTCCTACAATGAGCAGTTCTTC.

The V and J genes are TRBV6-5 and TRBJ2-7; 7 bases are a match to TRBD1. The germline gives CDR1 MNHEY, CDR2 SVGAGI. The CDR3 has 13 residues. With 7 bases clipped from V and 4 bases from J, the junction kept 7 bases outside the gene matches. In nucleotides, the CDR3 is TGTGCCAGCACCGACGGGACAGTTTACGAGCAGTACTTC. It specifies CASTDGTVYEQYF.

The V call is TRBV6-5, the J call TRBJ1-4; D remains ambiguous. With 5 bases removed from V and 5 bases from J, the gap between germline ends came to 12 bases. Germline V gene data show CDR1 as MNHEY and CDR2 as SVGAGI. The CDR3 spans 14 residues. The CDR3 reads CASSLRRTNEKLFF. CDR3 nucleotide sequence: TGTGCCAGCAGTCTTCGGAGGACCAATGAAAAACTGTTTTTT.

This clone appeared once. J is TRBJ1-2 and V is TRBV27; 7 nucleotides agree with TRBD1. V lost 1 base, J lost 0 bases, and 11 bases stayed unmatched. This CDR3 is built from 18 residues. Per germline, CDR1 MNHEY and CDR2 SMNVEV (reference sequence). The CDR3 loop is CASSLFPGTALSNYGYTF. CDR3 DNA sequence: TGTGCCAGCAGTTTATTCCCCGGGACAGCCCTTTCTAACTATGGCTACACCTTC.

The rearrangement links TRBV5-4 to TRBJ2-3, with TRBD2 matching 8 bases. The germline CDR1 and CDR2 sequences are SGHNT and YYREEE (reference sequence). After removal of 4 bases from V and 2 bases from J, the junction contained 6 bases not matched to a gene. The CDR3 has 15 residues. As DNA, the CDR3 is TGTGCCAGCAGCACCATAGCGGGGCACACAGATACGCAGTATTTT. Its protein product is CASSTIAGHTDTQYF.

This chain connects TRBV5-4 to TRBJ1-1; D uncertain. The length of the CDR3 is 17 residues. V lost 0 bases and J 0 bases, leaving 15 bases between the germline ends. Germline CDR1 reads SGHNT; CDR2 reads YYREEE (reference sequence). The CDR3 nucleotides are TGTGCCAGCAGCTTGGGAACTTTGGTCCGCATGAACACTGAAGCTTTCTTT. Amino acids: CASSLGTLVRMNTEAFF.

The V and J genes are TRBV5-6 and TRBJ2-3, with D possibly matching TRBD1 (5 bases). CDR3 length: 12 amino acids. Germline V gene data show CDR1 as SGHDT and CDR2 as YYEEEE. The ends were cut back, 1 base at V and 6 bases at J, with 6 bases in the middle. The CDR3 nucleotides read TGTGCCAGCAGCTTGCAGGGTGATACGCAGTATTTT. This codes for CASSLQGDTQYF.

This rearrangement joins TRBV6-6 to TRBJ1-1; 10 nucleotides agree with TRBD1. The V segment lost 5 bases and the J segment 5 bases; nucleotides outside the gene matches: 8. The length of the CDR3 is 15 residues. CDR1 is MNHNY, CDR2 SVGAGI, per germline (reference sequence). The CDR3 protein is CASSPGQGRETEAFF. CDR3 sequence (DNA): TGTGCCAGCAGTCCGGGACAGGGGAGGGAGACTGAAGCTTTCTTT.

This clone was seen a few times. The genes are TRBV30 and TRBJ2-7; 7 bases line up with TRBD1. Looked up from germline, CDR1 is GTSNPN and CDR2 is SVGIG (reference sequence). The CDR3 spans 14 residues. V gave up 2 bases and J gave up 2 bases; unmatched junction bases: 6. The CDR3: CAWSSGTVPYEQYF. DNA for the CDR3: TGTGCCTGGAGTTCCGGGACAGTGCCCTACGAGCAGTACTTC.

Of note for this clone: Likely a read error: the CDR3 ends without its conserved phenylalanine or tryptophan. Because the CDR3's place on the DNA is in doubt, the DNA is left out and the CDR3 is given as listed by TCRdb. J is TRBJ2-7 and V is TRBV6-5; TRBD1 is the table's D call, not checked against the DNA. The CDR3 totals 12 residues, both ends included. Germline CDR1 is MNHEY and CDR2 is SVGAGI. This chain's CDR3 is CASSYSGQDPVL.

DNA for the CDR3: TGTGCCAGCAGTGTAGCGGCGGGGGCGGCCACGCAGTATTTT. Translated, it gives CASSVAAGAATQYF. The V and J genes are TRBV6-4 and TRBJ2-3, with D possibly being TRBD2 (7 bases). Germline V gives CDR1 MRHNA, CDR2 SNTAGT. The CDR3 loop spans 14 amino acids. Trimming cost V 4 bases and J 9 bases, with 17 bases left between them.

The rearrangement links TRBV18 to TRBJ2-1, with 10 bases fitting TRBD1. This CDR3 comprises 18 residues. Germline CDR1 reads KGHSH; CDR2 reads LQKENI. V was pared by 4 bases and J by 0 bases, with 9 bases of the junction left unmatched. The CDR3 here is CASSLGQGVLSSYNEQFF. CDR3 sequence (DNA): TGTGCCAGCTCACTCGGACAGGGGGTCTTAAGCTCCTACAATGAGCAGTTCTTC.

V gene TRBV30 combines with J gene TRBJ2-6; no clear D. V was cut by 5 bases and J by 1 base, with 6 bases left in between. The length of the CDR3 is 13 residues. Germline values: CDR1 GTSNPN, CDR2 SVGIG (reference sequence). CDR3: CAWQLSGANVLTF. The CDR3 nucleotides are TGTGCCTGGCAGTTATCTGGGGCCAACGTCCTGACTTTC.

This rearrangement joins TRBV6-2 or TRBV6-3 to TRBJ2-7, with a possible D match to TRBD1 (6 bases). CDR1 is MNHEY and CDR2 is SVGEGT in the germline V gene. Trimming shortened V by 5 bases and J by 9 bases, and 17 bases separated the two germline ends. The CDR3 extends over 13 amino acids. The CDR3 nucleotides are TGTGCCAGCAGTGATAACAGGGCCCAGGGGCAGTACTTC. Its translation: CASSDNRAQGQYF.

V and J are TRBV3-1 (or the pseudogene TRBV3-2) and TRBJ2-2; TRBD1 is a possible D gene (5 bases). CDR3 size: 15 residues. From germline, CDR1 is LGHDT and CDR2 YNNKEL (reference sequence). The V end lost 2 bases, the J end lost 2 bases, and 9 bases lay between the germline ends. The CDR3 region has the DNA TGTGCCAGCAGCCAACTGGGGCTAAACACCGGGGAGCTGTTTTTT. It yields the protein CASSQLGLNTGELFF.

The J gene is TRBJ2-5, the V gene TRBV7-2; D uncertain. Per the germline V gene, CDR1 is SGHTA and CDR2 is FQGNSA. Trimming took 4 bases from V and 2 from J, leaving 20 bases between them. The CDR3 is 17 residues long. DNA for the CDR3: TGTGCCAGCAGCTCAAGCCCCGAAACGGGTTCACAAGAGACCCAGTACTTC. It translates to CASSSSPETGSQETQYF. The whole variable domain, remainder taken from reference TRBV7-2 and TRBJ2-5, is GAGVSQSPSNKVTEKGKDVELRCDPISGHTALYWYRQSLGQGLEFLIYFQGNSAPDKSGLPSDRFSAERTGGSVSTLTIQRTQQEDSAVYLCASSSSPETGSQETQYFGPGTRLLVL.

This chain links TRBV5-1 with TRBJ1-3, with 10 nucleotides matching TRBD1. Trimming at V came to 3 bases and at J to 1 base, leaving 4 bases not matched to a gene. Germline V gene data show CDR1 as SGHRS and CDR2 as YFSETQ. This CDR3 spans 16 amino acids. The CDR3, as DNA: TGCGCCAGCAGCTCGGGGACAGGGGCTTCTGGAAACACCATATATTTT. Amino acid sequence: CASSSGTGASGNTIYF.

The CDR3 here is CASSPGGAETQYF. Written as DNA, the CDR3 is TGCGCCAGCAGCCCGGGCGGGGCGGAGACCCAGTACTTC. The V call is TRBV5-1, the J call TRBJ2-5, with D possibly TRBD2 on 6 matching bases. Germline loops: CDR1 SGHRS, CDR2 YFSETQ. V was shortened by 4 bases and J by 5 bases, with 12 bases between the two germline ends. This CDR3 spans 13 amino acids.

The chain couples TRBV6-5 to TRBJ1-6, with 10 bases aligning to TRBD1. CDR1 MNHEY and CDR2 SVGAGI come from the germline V gene. The length of the CDR3 is 15 residues. The ends lost 6 bases at V and 8 bases at J; junction bases unmatched: 7. The CDR3 region is CASRTGGWSDSPLHF. CDR3 nucleotide sequence: TGTGCCAGCAGGACAGGGGGCTGGTCGGATTCACCCCTCCACTTT.

The rearrangement uses TRBV28 and TRBJ2-1, with D possibly TRBD1 on 5 matching bases. The CDR3 is 13 residues long. V was shortened by 5 bases and J by 13 bases, with 18 bases between the two germline ends. Per the germline V gene, CDR1 is MDHEN and CDR2 is SYDVKM. CDR3 residues: CASSPPRGWNQFF. The CDR3 nucleotides are TGTGCCAGCAGTCCCCCAAGGGGTTGGAACCAGTTCTTC.

The V call is TRBV3-1 (or the pseudogene TRBV3-2), the J call TRBJ1-1, with 8 bases fitting TRBD1. This CDR3 has 16 residues. The germline gives CDR1 LGHDT, CDR2 YNNKEL (reference sequence). After removal of 3 bases from V and 5 bases from J, the junction contained 11 bases not matched to a gene. The CDR3 bases are TGTGCCAGCAGCCACAGGGGGCGCGGGGGAGAAACTGAAGCTTTCTTT. It codes for CASSHRGRGGETEAFF.

This chain links TRBV10-1 with TRBJ2-7; D gene unclear. Trimming pared 2 bases from V and 1 base from J, leaving 9 bases between. Germline V CDR1 and CDR2: WNHNN, SYGVQD (reference sequence). This CDR3 has 14 residues. The CDR3 DNA reads TGCGCCAGCAGTGAGGATTCGAGTTCCTACGAGCAGTACTTC. As protein: CASSEDSSSYEQYF.

The chain uses TRBV4-1 and TRBJ1-5; TRBD1 matches at 9 bases. This CDR3 has 16 amino acids. Germline CDR1 reads MGHRA; CDR2 reads YSYEKL. V shed 2 bases, J shed 4 bases, and the junction held 6 bases outside the gene matches. CDR3 sequence: CASSQPDRGGNQPQHF. The CDR3 coding sequence is TGCGCCAGCAGCCAACCGGACAGGGGCGGAAATCAGCCCCAGCATTTT.

V and J are TRBV30 and TRBJ1-2; 7 nucleotides align to TRBD1. The CDR3 totals 14 residues. The J segment lost 4 bases and the V segment lost 3 bases, leaving 8 bases of the junction unmatched. The germline V gene encodes CDR1 GTSNPN and CDR2 SVGIG (reference sequence). The CDR3 loop reads CAWRRTGEGYGYTF. CDR3 DNA sequence: TGTGCCTGGAGGAGGACAGGCGAGGGCTATGGCTACACCTTC.